The 30 T cell receptor beta chains below come from one sample, sequenced in a study of shared clonotypes between healthy human individuals (dated by TCRdb to 2019 to 2021). Library preparation was by the immunoSEQ multiplex PCR assay. TCRdb stores this immuneACCESS table with in-frame sequences only. Part of the clones is absent; in the studies checked, under half of the shortfall reflects unresolved V genes, and no reason is known for the rest. The sample records roughly 500,000 clones, less than 80% of which are singletons. Jointly, the top ten make up 13% of the sample. Sample: PBMCs. The receptor set was obtained from a woman aged 40 to 50 in good health. Some clones in this sample may be carry-over from other donors' samples.

The chain carries TRBV5-1 and TRBJ2-3, with D possibly TRBD2 on 5 matching bases. V gave up 0 bases and J gave up 3 bases, with 8 bases separating them. The CDR3 consists of 14 residues. The germline gives CDR1 SGHRS, CDR2 YFSETQ. Written as DNA, the CDR3 is TGCGCCAGCAGCTTGGAGGACTTAACAGATACGCAGTATTTT. Amino acids: CASSLEDLTDTQYF.

This clone was detected a few times. The rearrangement uses TRBV19 and TRBJ2-1; 7 bases map to TRBD1. The CDR3 length is 20 residues. Unmatched junction bases numbered 23, after V lost 5 bases and J lost 4 bases. From germline, CDR1 is LNHDA and CDR2 SQIVND (reference sequence). The CDR3 region has the DNA TGTGCCAGTAGTGCTACCGGGACAGCCGGCCCGCCACTGAGTTACAATGAGCAGTTCTTC. It specifies CASSATGTAGPPLSYNEQFF.

DNA for the CDR3: TGTGCCAGCAGCGCGCGACTAGCGCCCGACAATGAGCAGTTCTTC. Protein sequence: CASSARLAPDNEQFF. The chain is built from TRBV9 and TRBJ2-1; 8 bases are a match to TRBD2. The CDR3 contains 15 residues. The germline V gene encodes CDR1 SGDLS and CDR2 YYNGEE. V shed 3 bases, J shed 5 bases, and the junction held 7 bases outside the gene matches.

This clone was recorded a few times. J is TRBJ2-3 and V is TRBV18, with 10 positions matching TRBD2. Per germline, CDR1 KGHSH and CDR2 LQKENI. The CDR3 extends over 17 amino acids. V shed 4 bases, J shed 1 base, and the junction held 8 bases outside the gene matches. CDR3 DNA sequence: TGTGCCAGCTCACGTCCGGGACTAGCGCGACGCACAGATACGCAGTATTTT. Protein sequence: CASSRPGLARRTDTQYF.

This clone showed up just a few times. The V call is TRBV4-3, the J call TRBJ1-6; TRBD1 agrees at 7 bases. CDR1 LGHNA and CDR2 YSLEER come from the germline V gene. CDR3 size: 17 residues. V shed 3 bases and J 2 bases; nucleotides not matched to a gene: 7. The CDR3 coding sequence is TGCGCCAGCAGCCAGGACTTTGACAGGGCCTATAATTCACCCCTCCACTTT. Its translation: CASSQDFDRAYNSPLHF.

With regard to this clone: Since a much larger clone is just one base distant, this may be a read error. In the same sample, other DNA sequences code for this CDR3. This sequence joins TRBV30 and TRBJ1-4; D might be TRBD1 (6 bases). Trimming cost V 1 base and J 3 bases, with 15 bases left between them. The CDR3 is 16 amino acids. Germline V gene sequence: CDR1 GTSNPN, CDR2 SVGIG (reference sequence). In DNA, the CDR3 is TGTGCCTGGAGTGCCATCCCACAGGGATCTAATGAAAAACTGTTTTTT. This gives the protein CAWSAIPQGSNEKLFF. The full variable domain, rest sourced from reference TRBV30 and TRBJ1-4, is SQTIHQWPATLVQPVGSPLSLECTVEGTSNPNLYWYRQAAGRGLQLLFYSVGIGQISSEVPQNLSASRPQDRQFILSSKKLLLSDSGFYLCAWSAIPQGSNEKLFFGSGTQLSVL.

The chain couples TRBV28 to TRBJ2-2; 8 bases line up with TRBD1. The V segment lost 2 bases and the J segment 5 bases; nucleotides outside the gene matches: 7. The CDR3 runs 16 residues. The germline CDR1 and CDR2 sequences are MDHEN and SYDVKM. CDR3 amino acids: CASSLGPDRGTGELFF. For the CDR3, the DNA is TGTGCCAGCAGTTTAGGCCCCGACAGGGGTACCGGGGAGCTGTTTTTT. Combining the CDR3 with reference TRBV28 and TRBJ2-2 gives the whole variable domain DVKVTQSSRYLVKRTGEKVFLECVQDMDHENMFWYRQDPGLGLRLIYFSYDVKMKEKGDIPEGYSVSREKKERFSLILESASTNQTSMYLCASSLGPDRGTGELFFGEGSRLTVL.

The chain employs TRBV19 and TRBJ2-7, with 7 bases fitting TRBD2. J gave up 3 bases and V 3 bases, and 5 bases lay outside the gene matches. CDR1 LNHDA and CDR2 SQIVND come from the germline V gene (reference sequence). The CDR3 spans 14 residues. CDR3 sequence (DNA): TGTGCCAGTAGTATCGGGACTAACAACTACGAGCAGTACTTC. It specifies CASSIGTNNYEQYF. The whole variable domain, remainder taken from reference TRBV19 and TRBJ2-7, is DGGITQSPKYLFRKEGQNVTLSCEQNLNHDAMYWYRQDPGQGLRLIYYSQIVNDFQKGDIAEGYSVSREKKESFPLTVTSAQKNPTAFYLCASSIGTNNYEQYFGPGTRLTVT.

On this clone itself: A single base separates this from a much larger clone, so it may be a read error. The chain uses TRBV29-1 and TRBJ2-7; D is ambiguous. The CDR3 has 12 residues. V was clipped by 2 bases and J by 9 bases, with 14 bases between them. Per germline, CDR1 SQVTM and CDR2 ANQGSEA. The CDR3 nucleotides read TGCAGCGTTGAAACCGTTGTGGACGGGCAGTACTTC. It is translated as CSVETVVDGQYF.

This sequence joins TRBV9 and TRBJ2-7; 7 bases fit TRBD1. This CDR3 contains 15 residues. J was trimmed by 1 base and V by 0 bases; bases with no gene match: 4. Germline loops: CDR1 SGDLS, CDR2 YYNGEE. The CDR3 sequence: CASSVGQGASYEQYF. The CDR3 coding sequence is TGTGCCAGCAGCGTAGGACAGGGCGCGTCCTACGAGCAGTACTTC.

The V call is TRBV27, the J call TRBJ1-5; no reliable D call. The CDR3 is made up of 17 amino acids. V was pared by 4 bases and J by 1 base, with 17 bases between. Germline V gene lookup returns CDR1 MNHEY and CDR2 SMNVEV (reference sequence). The CDR3 sequence: CASSSSYGLGSNQPQHF. The CDR3 nucleotides are TGTGCCAGCAGTTCCTCCTATGGTCTAGGAAGCAATCAGCCCCAGCATTTT.

The chain carries TRBV4-1 and TRBJ1-2; D not certain. The V end was cut by 0 bases, the J end by 4 bases, with 12 bases between. Germline V lookup: CDR1 MGHRA, CDR2 YSYEKL. CDR3 length equals 15 residues. The CDR3 loop reads CASSQETVPLYGYTF. CDR3 nucleotides: TGCGCCAGCAGCCAAGAAACAGTCCCTCTCTATGGCTACACCTTC.

A single count supports this clone. J is TRBJ1-2 and V is TRBV4-3; 9 positions agree with TRBD1. The length of the CDR3 is 15 residues. With 1 base clipped from V and 6 bases from J, the junction kept 6 bases outside the gene matches. Germline V gives CDR1 LGHNA, CDR2 YSLEER. In DNA form, the CDR3 reads TGCGCCAGCAGCCAAGCGATGGGACAGGGTGATGGCTACACCTTC. Its protein product is CASSQAMGQGDGYTF.

This chain connects TRBV7-6 to TRBJ2-7; TRBD2 agrees at 7 bases. CDR3 length: 14 amino acids. V was clipped by 5 bases and J by 3 bases; unmatched bases: 7. CDR1 SGHVS and CDR2 FNYEAQ come from the germline V gene. The CDR3 loop is CASSPSRGNYEQYF. Written as DNA, the CDR3 is TGTGCCAGCAGCCCATCGCGGGGGAACTACGAGCAGTACTTC.

The rearrangement links TRBV4-3 to TRBJ2-3; 7 nucleotides line up with TRBD2. The V and J ends lost 2 bases and 6 bases, in that order; junction bases with no gene match: 8. The CDR3 totals 15 residues. Germline V lookup: CDR1 LGHNA, CDR2 YSLEER. The CDR3 DNA reads TGCGCCAGCAGCCAACGTCTGGGGGAGGGGGATACGCAGTATTTT. Protein sequence: CASSQRLGEGDTQYF.

V and J are TRBV6-5 and TRBJ2-1; D is possibly TRBD1 (5 bases). The V gene lost 0 bases and the J gene lost 6 bases, with 12 bases spanning the gap. Germline V gives CDR1 MNHEY, CDR2 SVGAGI. CDR3 length equals 15 residues. Here the CDR3 reads CASSYSGVLANEQFF. DNA for the CDR3: TGTGCCAGCAGTTACTCAGGGGTTCTTGCCAATGAGCAGTTCTTC.

This chain's CDR3 is CAWSVRRTGLEYTQYF. CDR3 nucleotides: TGTGCCTGGAGTGTACGGAGGACAGGTCTAGAATATACGCAGTATTTT. The V call is TRBV30, the J call TRBJ2-3, with 7 bases fitting TRBD1. The V and J ends lost 0 bases and 7 bases, in that order; junction bases with no gene match: 13. CDR1 is GTSNPN and CDR2 is SVGIG in the germline V gene (reference sequence). This CDR3 is 16 amino acids long.

This sequence joins TRBV9 and TRBJ2-3; D is undetermined. Germline values: CDR1 SGDLS, CDR2 YYNGEE. The CDR3 runs to 15 residues. V was pared by 1 base and J by 7 bases, with 16 bases between. CDR3 nucleotide sequence: TGTGCCAGCAGCGTAATGGGATCCGCACAAAATACGCAGTATTTT. Translated: CASSVMGSAQNTQYF.

The chain recombines TRBV21-1 with TRBJ2-1. TRBV21-1 is deemed a pseudogene. This CDR3 is 15 amino acids long. The CDR3 DNA is TGTGCCAGCAGCAATGGCCGGTCAATGTCGAATGAGCAGTTCTTC. It is translated as CASSNGRSMSNEQFF.

This clone was seen a handful of times. A far larger clone is one nucleotide away, so this likely arose from a read error. The J gene is TRBJ1-5, the V gene TRBV30; D is undetermined. The CDR3 is 15 amino acids. The germline V gene encodes CDR1 GTSNPN and CDR2 SVGIG (reference sequence). The CDR3 is CAWSVPISGNRPQHF. The CDR3 DNA sequence: TGTGCCTGGAGTGTACCCATATCAGGCAATCGGCCCCAGCATTTT.

This chain uses TRBV28 with TRBJ1-5; D is unclear. Germline CDR1 MDHEN, CDR2 SYDVKM. This CDR3 has 13 amino acids. V lost 5 bases and J lost 2, with 7 bases in between. CDR3 protein: CASSMTGNQPQHF. Here the CDR3 DNA reads TGTGCCAGCAGTATGACCGGCAATCAGCCCCAGCATTTT. Filled out from reference TRBV28 and TRBJ1-5, the complete variable domain reads DVKVTQSSRYLVKRTGEKVFLECVQDMDHENMFWYRQDPGLGLRLIYFSYDVKMKEKGDIPEGYSVSREKKERFSLILESASTNQTSMYLCASSMTGNQPQHFGDGTRLSIL.

The chain couples TRBV28 to TRBJ2-2; D unclear. V was pared by 1 base and J by 1 base, with 4 bases between. In germline, CDR1 is MDHEN, CDR2 SYDVKM. The CDR3 has 14 amino acids. CDR3 nucleotides: TGTGCCAGCAGTTTATCGGGGAACACCGGGGAGCTGTTTTTT. It encodes CASSLSGNTGELFF.

In its sample, this clone was seen once. The CDR3 is CASSLMTENTEAFF. The DNA of the CDR3 is TGTGCCAGCAGCTTAATGACGGAGAACACTGAAGCTTTCTTT. J is TRBJ1-1 and V is TRBV11-2; unclear D gene. V was clipped by 2 bases and J by 1 base, with 8 bases between them. Germline V gene data show CDR1 as SGHAT and CDR2 as FQNNGV. The CDR3 totals 14 residues.

The chain uses TRBV7-6 and TRBJ2-5; D gene uncertain. CDR1 and CDR2 from the germline V gene are SGHVS and FNYEAQ. This CDR3 is built from 15 residues. Deletions cut 5 bases from V and 4 bases from J, with 17 bases between. The CDR3 DNA is TGTGCCAGCAGCCAGGCAGGCTCTGTGCGAGAGACCCAGTACTTC. Translating gives CASSQAGSVRETQYF.

The rearrangement links TRBV10-3 to TRBJ2-2; possible D gene TRBD2, 7 bases. CDR3 length: 14 amino acids. The V gene's germline CDR1 is ENHRY and CDR2 SYGVKD. Trimming stripped 7 bases from V and 5 bases from J, with 14 bases between. The DNA of the CDR3 is TGTGCCATCAATCGGGGGGCTCGGACCGGGGAGCTGTTTTTT. Its translation: CAINRGARTGELFF.

DNA for the CDR3: TGCGCCAGCAGCCAAGGTAGCGGGAGCTTTGATACGCAGTATTTT. This translates into CASSQGSGSFDTQYF. This chain uses TRBV4-3 with TRBJ2-3; 9 nucleotides align to TRBD2. Germline V CDR1 and CDR2: LGHNA, YSLEER. The CDR3 is made up of 15 amino acids. V trimming: 1 base; J trimming: 6 bases; junction bases outside the gene matches: 5.

In its sample, this clone was seen many times. Other DNA sequences within the sample encode an identical CDR3. The chain joins TRBV15 to TRBJ1-1; a possible D gene is TRBD1 (5 bases). The germline V gene encodes CDR1 LNHNV and CDR2 YYDKDF (reference sequence). V gave up 5 bases and J gave up 3 bases, with 7 bases separating them. The CDR3 runs to 12 residues. In nucleotides, the CDR3 is TGTGCCACCAGCCGGGGGTACACTGAAGCTTTCTTT. It encodes CATSRGYTEAFF.

This clone appeared a few times. The chain's CDR3 is CASSQELGYEQYF. The CDR3 DNA sequence: TGCGCCAGCAGCCAAGAACTGGGCTACGAGCAGTACTTC. The chain couples TRBV4-3 to TRBJ2-7; no firm D call. CDR1 is LGHNA and CDR2 is YSLEER in the germline V gene. This CDR3 has 13 amino acids. Trimming removed 0 bases from V and 3 bases from J, with 6 bases in between.

The V gene is TRBV7-8, the J gene TRBJ2-7; 7 bases map to TRBD2. This CDR3 contains 15 residues. Losses at the gene ends were 5 bases for V and 4 bases for J; bases not matched to a gene: 11. Germline lookup yields CDR1 SGHVS and CDR2 FQNEAQ. In DNA, the CDR3 is TGTGCCAGCAGCAACCGTGGCGGGAGTCTATACGAGCAGTACTTC. It specifies CASSNRGGSLYEQYF.

The sample holds many counts of this clone. The chain has TRBV5-1 and TRBJ1-2; D gene uncertain. The CDR3 extends over 18 amino acids. V was shortened by 1 base and J by 2 bases, with 21 bases between the two germline ends. Germline CDR1 SGHRS, CDR2 YFSETQ. The CDR3 here is CASSLPLRSGSQNYGYTF. DNA for the CDR3: TGCGCCAGCAGCTTGCCCCTAAGGTCCGGGTCCCAAAACTATGGCTACACCTTC.